Sequencing of this TCR beta chain was carried out in a study of CD8 T cells in acute hepatitis C reinfection. Study-wide context: CD8+ T cells recognizing the HCV NS3-1073 epitope were profiled acutely and after viral clearance.

As for time point: naive CD8 control sorted from an acute-time-point sample. CDR1 is SGHDT and CDR2 is YYEEEE in the germline V gene. V was shortened by 4 bases and J by 2 bases, with 12 bases between the two germline ends. This CDR3 contains 14 residues. The data were produced by immunoSEQ multiplex PCR, yet TCRdb's version contains in-frame clones alone and is incomplete. This table holds approximately 41,000 clones, around nine tenths found once. Comment on this clone: The antigen is undetermined.

Study-wide points: NS3-1073 specific repertoires were highly diverse across all groups.

The receptor was isolated from a man aged 30-40 years with chronic hepatitis C. Sequencing input: naive CD8+ T cells from PBMCs. The V call is TRBV5-6, the J call TRBJ2-5, with D possibly being TRBD2 (5 bases). This CDR3 is CASSLGSWQETQYF. CDR3 in DNA: TGTGCCAGCAGCCTAGGGAGTTGGCAAGAGACCCAGTACTTC.